The TCR beta chain under discussion was sequenced for a study of cytomegalovirus exposure and HLA in healthy donors. V was trimmed by 0 bases and J by 9 bases, leaving 9 bases between them. CDR1 and CDR2 from the germline V gene are SGHTA and FQGTGA. The CDR3 runs to 13 residues. General observations from the study: A later analysis linked 16,951 TCR beta sequences to HLA alleles at 0.05 false discovery rate. Cytomegalovirus-associated TCR beta chains were listed, numbering roughly 150. Most TCR sequences were seen very rarely across donors, but some public TCRs occurred in many. The authors later linked a missense DCLRE1C variant to TCR beta V- and J-gene trimming.

The PCR used 60 Vbeta and 13 Jbeta primers. Measured with immunoSEQ multiplex PCR; TCRdb has only the in-frame clones, and not every one. The sample contains about 150,000 clones, around 75% of which appear only once. On this clone: Its antigen is as yet unknown.

Sequencing was carried out using PBMCs. This receptor was identified in a woman aged 18-29 years in good health and CMV-seronegative. V is TRBV7-3 and J is TRBJ1-5; D is undetermined. The CDR3: CASSLTPGRPQHF. CDR3 coding DNA: TGTGCCAGCAGCTTAACCCCTGGGAGGCCCCAGCATTTT.